The 11 T cell receptor beta chains given below trace back to one sample, sequenced in a study of T cells after yellow fever vaccination. TCRdb processed the 5' RACE reads anew with MiXCR; each CDR3 protein has one entry. The profile covers over 110,000 distinct CDR3 sequences, with 7.7% appearing a single time and roughly 0.71% taken by the ten largest. The source material was CD4+ T cells sorted from PBMCs, sampled 5 days after the yellow fever booster vaccination. These receptor sequences come from a man younger than 40 who received the YFV17D yellow fever vaccine.

This clonotype was counted at least ten times. The chain links TRBV10-3 to TRBJ2-3; D is undetermined. The V end lost 2 bases, the J end lost 6 bases, and 6 bases lay between the germline ends. This CDR3 is 12 amino acids long. Germline V gene lookup returns CDR1 ENHRY and CDR2 SYGVKD. The CDR3 nucleotides read TGTGCCATCAGTGAGACGTTGGATACGCAGTATTTT. It encodes CAISETLDTQYF.

Many counts were recorded for this clonotype. The chain combines TRBV4-2 with TRBJ2-7, with a possible D match to TRBD2 (6 bases). Germline CDR1 and CDR2: LGHNA and YNFKEQ. The CDR3 has 14 amino acids. Trimming stripped 3 bases from V and 3 bases from J, with 12 bases between. This chain's CDR3 is CASSHSGGNYEQYF. The DNA for the CDR3 is TGTGCCAGCAGCCATAGCGGAGGCAACTACGAGCAGTACTTC.

This clonotype was observed many times. J is TRBJ2-1 and V is TRBV10-3; 11 nucleotides agree with TRBD1. Germline V gene lookup returns CDR1 ENHRY and CDR2 SYGVKD. This CDR3 has 15 residues. V gave up 8 bases and J gave up 7 bases; unmatched junction bases: 10. The CDR3 spells CAIPAGTGGANEQFF. For the CDR3, the DNA is TGTGCCATCCCCGCAGGGACAGGGGGTGCAAATGAGCAGTTCTTC.

This clonotype appeared a few times. DNA of the CDR3: TGCAGTGCTAGCGACGGGGGCAGGGCGGGTGCGGGTGGCTACACCTTC. It encodes CSASDGGRAGAGGYTF. The chain links TRBV20-1 to TRBJ1-2, with D perhaps TRBD1 (6 bases). The CDR3 totals 16 residues. Deletions cut 3 bases from V and 7 bases from J, with 24 bases between. CDR1 and CDR2 (germline): DFQATT, SNEGSKA (reference sequence).

V gene TRBV7-2 combines with J gene TRBJ1-2; 7 positions agree with TRBD1. This CDR3 comprises 17 residues. Germline V CDR1 and CDR2: SGHTA, FQGNSA. V dropped 6 bases and J dropped 3; count of bases not matched to a gene: 16. In DNA, the CDR3 is TGTGCCAGCAGGTCGAACAGGGGTATGAGAGCGCACTATGGCTACACCTTC. Its protein product is CASRSNRGMRAHYGYTF.

This clonotype was observed many times. The rearrangement uses TRBV20-1 and TRBJ2-1; D remains ambiguous. The germline V gene has CDR1 DFQATT and CDR2 SNEGSKA (reference sequence). CDR3 length: 11 amino acids. The germline V and J ends were trimmed by 7 bases and 8 bases, with 12 bases remaining between them. CDR3 in DNA: TGCAGTGTTCAAACTGGGGATGAGCAGTTCTTC. Its translation is CSVQTGDEQFF.

This chain uses TRBV29-1 with TRBJ2-1; 10 nucleotides agree with TRBD2. CDR1 is SQVTM and CDR2 is ANQGSEA in the germline V gene. J gave up 10 bases and V 3 bases, and 12 bases lay outside the gene matches. There are 15 residues in the CDR3. The CDR3 sequence is CSVDNSASGRGEQFF. The CDR3, as DNA: TGCAGCGTTGACAATTCGGCTAGCGGGAGAGGGGAGCAGTTCTTC.

There are many counts of this clonotype. This chain links TRBV11-3 with TRBJ2-1; 13 bases align to TRBD2. J gave up 6 bases and V 8 bases, and 7 bases lay outside the gene matches. Germline V gene data show CDR1 as SGHNT and CDR2 as YENEEA. The CDR3 runs to 15 residues. The CDR3 loop is CASAAGTSGTNEQFF. The CDR3 DNA is TGTGCCAGCGCCGCCGGGACTAGCGGGACCAATGAGCAGTTCTTC.

This clonotype was observed at least ten times. The chain carries TRBV24-1 and TRBJ2-2; a possible D gene is TRBD2 (5 bases). The CDR3 runs to 17 residues. Germline assignment: CDR1 KGHDR and CDR2 SFDVKD. The ends were cut back, 3 bases at V and 0 bases at J, with 13 bases in the middle. DNA of the CDR3: TGTGCCACCAGTGATCCGTCGGGAAGTCCGAACACCGGGGAGCTGTTTTTT. As protein: CATSDPSGSPNTGELFF.

This clonotype was seen many times. V and J are TRBV27 and TRBJ2-4; a possible D gene is TRBD2 (7 bases). Germline V CDR1 and CDR2: MNHEY, SMNVEV (reference sequence). V gave up 5 bases and J gave up 0 bases, with 17 bases separating them. The CDR3 has 17 amino acids. CDR3 residues: CASSLIGGARAKNIQYF. CDR3 nucleotides: TGTGCCAGCAGTCTGATTGGGGGGGCGCGAGCCAAAAACATTCAGTACTTC.

This clonotype was recorded at least ten times. The chain links TRBV20-1 to TRBJ2-5, with TRBD2 identical over 10 bases. The germline V gene has CDR1 DFQATT and CDR2 SNEGSKA (reference sequence). J lost 4 bases, V lost 6 bases, and 8 bases had no gene match. The CDR3 is 14 amino acids. The CDR3 sequence: CSAQDRLAGETQYF. The CDR3 bases are TGCAGTGCCCAGGACCGACTAGCGGGAGAGACCCAGTACTTC.